What follows are 19 T cell receptor beta chains derived from one specimen sequenced in a study of blood T cell repertoires in COVID-19. Some clones are missing from TCRdb's copy, which holds only in-frame ones; the method was immunoSEQ multiplex PCR. The sample shows roughly 100,000 clones, about three quarters of them seen only once. Material: peripheral blood. The receptor set was obtained from a woman in her seventies with acute or convalescent COVID-19.

The chain couples TRBV5-6 to TRBJ2-1; D gene uncertain. The CDR3 is made up of 12 amino acids. V was shortened by 1 base and J by 10 bases, with 9 bases between the two germline ends. The germline CDR1 and CDR2 sequences are SGHDT and YYEEEE. The CDR3 protein is CASSLTVGEQFF. CDR3 coding DNA: TGTGCCAGCAGCTTGACGGTCGGGGAGCAGTTCTTC. The full variable domain, completed using reference TRBV5-6 and TRBJ2-1, is DAGVTQSPTHLIKTRGQQVTLRCSPKSGHDTVSWYQQALGQGPQFIFQYYEEEERQRGNFPDRFSGHQFPNYSSELNVNALLLGDSALYLCASSLTVGEQFFGPGTRLTVL.

The chain has TRBV7-8 and TRBJ1-5; 9 nucleotides match TRBD1. V was pared by 1 base and J by 0 bases, with 7 bases of the junction left unmatched. CDR1 is SGHVS, CDR2 FQNEAQ, per germline. This CDR3 has 18 amino acids. As DNA, the CDR3 is TGTGCCAGCAGCTTAGGGGGGACAGGGACTTATAGCAATCAGCCCCAGCATTTT. Protein: CASSLGGTGTYSNQPQHF.

This clone was detected ten times or more. The V gene is TRBV16, the J gene TRBJ1-6; tentatively, D is TRBD1 (6 bases). This CDR3 region has 17 residues. The V end was cut by 5 bases, the J end by 7 bases, with 21 bases between. Germline V gene data show CDR1 as KGHSY and CDR2 as FQNENV. The CDR3 DNA is TGTGCCAGCAGCTCGCGGGGGAACAGGGCTATCAATTCACCCCTCCACTTT. It encodes CASSSRGNRAINSPLHF.

The gene calls are TRBV11-2 and TRBJ2-3, with 7 bases identical to TRBD1. Trimming at V came to 6 bases and at J to 8 bases, leaving 8 bases not matched to a gene. CDR1 is SGHAT, CDR2 FQNNGV, per germline. CDR3 length: 13 residues. The chain's CDR3 is CASSPNSGGTQYF. The DNA for the CDR3 is TGTGCCAGCAGTCCGAACTCAGGGGGTACGCAGTATTTT.

For the CDR3, the DNA is TGTGCCACCAGTGATCTTGGTGATACCGCGGATACGCAGTATTTT. It encodes CATSDLGDTADTQYF. The V call is TRBV24-1, the J call TRBJ2-3; D remains ambiguous. The V and J ends lost 3 bases and 6 bases respectively, with 15 bases between them. This CDR3 comprises 15 residues. CDR1 is KGHDR and CDR2 is SFDVKD in the germline V gene.

The J gene is TRBJ1-2, the V gene TRBV7-9; D is uncertain. The CDR3 consists of 11 residues. The V end was cut by 4 bases, the J end by 8 bases, with 8 bases between. Germline CDR1 and CDR2: SEHNR and FQNEAQ (reference sequence). This CDR3 reads CASSSPVGYTF. The CDR3 nucleotides read TGTGCCAGCAGCTCCCCGGTAGGCTACACCTTC.

The genes are TRBV6-5 and TRBJ2-2; TRBD2 agrees at 10 bases. The CDR3 totals 15 residues. With V trimmed by 6 bases and J by 7 bases, 8 bases remained unmatched. Germline CDR1 and CDR2: MNHEY and SVGAGI. DNA of the CDR3: TGTGCCAGCAGACCCTTAGCGGGGGGAGGCGGGGAGCTGTTTTTT. This sequence encodes CASRPLAGGGGELFF.

V and J are TRBV29-1 and TRBJ2-6, with TRBD1 matching 8 bases. CDR3 length equals 16 residues. CDR1 SQVTM and CDR2 ANQGSEA come from the germline V gene. Losses at the gene ends were 7 bases for V and 0 bases for J; bases not matched to a gene: 8. CDR3 bases: TGCAGCGCCTGGACAGGGAGACACTCTGGGGCCAACGTCCTGACTTTC. This sequence encodes CSAWTGRHSGANVLTF.

V and J are TRBV5-1 and TRBJ2-2; D is undetermined. Germline values: CDR1 SGHRS, CDR2 YFSETQ. Trimming removed 4 bases from V and 2 bases from J, with 9 bases in between. This CDR3 comprises 14 residues. The CDR3 region is CASSVLLNTGELFF. The CDR3 nucleotides read TGCGCCAGCAGCGTTCTCCTTAACACCGGGGAGCTGTTTTTT.

The chain combines TRBV7-9 with TRBJ2-1, with D perhaps TRBD2 (7 bases). Trimming removed 4 bases from V and 7 bases from J, with 20 bases in between. Germline CDR1 reads SEHNR; CDR2 reads FQNEAQ (reference sequence). The CDR3 consists of 16 residues. The CDR3 nucleotides are TGTGCCAGCAGCTGGTCTCGCGGGGGCCGCGCGAATGAGCAGTTCTTC. This sequence encodes CASSWSRGGRANEQFF.

Here the CDR3 DNA reads TGTGCCACGGGAATTGGGGGGACCGCCTATGGCTACACCTTC. Encoded protein: CATGIGGTAYGYTF. The chain employs TRBV15 and TRBJ1-2; D is possibly TRBD1 (5 bases). Germline CDR1 is LNHNV and CDR2 is YYDKDF (reference sequence). This CDR3 spans 14 amino acids. With 9 bases removed from V and 4 bases from J, the gap between germline ends came to 18 bases. Using reference TRBV15 and TRBJ1-2 for the parts outside the CDR3, the full variable domain is DAMVIQNPRYQVTQFGKPVTLSCSQTLNHNVMYWYQQKSSQAPKLLFHYYDKDFNNEADTPDNFQSRRPNTSFCFLDIRSPGLGDTAMYLCATGIGGTAYGYTFGSGTRLTVV.

The chain employs TRBV5-6 and TRBJ1-1, with TRBD1 as a possible D gene (5 bases). Deletions cut 1 base from V and 0 bases from J, with 13 bases between. The CDR3 has 16 residues. Germline values: CDR1 SGHDT, CDR2 YYEEEE. The CDR3 DNA sequence: TGTGCCAGCAGCTTGAGGTTGGACATATTGAACACTGAAGCTTTCTTT. It encodes CASSLRLDILNTEAFF.

The chain is built from TRBV5-4 and TRBJ2-2; D may be TRBD1 (6 bases). This CDR3 comprises 17 residues. V dropped 2 bases and J dropped 0 bases, with 14 bases sitting between them. Germline V gene data show CDR1 as SGHNT and CDR2 as YYREEE (reference sequence). For the CDR3, the DNA is TGTGCCAGCAGCTTCTACCTCGGGACACCGAACACCGGGGAGCTGTTTTTT. It yields the protein CASSFYLGTPNTGELFF.

This chain links TRBV25-1 with TRBJ2-5, with D maybe TRBD2 (5 bases). The CDR3 spans 18 residues. The ends were cut back, 2 bases at V and 3 bases at J, with 22 bases in the middle. Germline V gives CDR1 MGHDK, CDR2 SYGVNS. DNA of the CDR3: TGTGCCAGCAGTGAACCCTATACGGCCCCTTGGGGAGAAGAGACCCAGTACTTC. Its translation is CASSEPYTAPWGEETQYF.

This chain joins TRBV28 and TRBJ1-5; 8 bases agree with TRBD1. Germline V CDR1 and CDR2: MDHEN, SYDVKM. V was clipped by 3 bases and J by 6 bases; unmatched bases: 10. The CDR3 is 16 residues long. The CDR3 sequence is CASSFSAGGLGQPQHF. DNA of the CDR3: TGTGCCAGCAGTTTCTCTGCAGGGGGCCTGGGTCAGCCCCAGCATTTT.

The genes are TRBV6-1 and TRBJ1-2, with TRBD1 identical over 7 bases. Trimming removed 1 base from V and 5 bases from J; junction bases left unmatched: 4. CDR1 is MNHNS, CDR2 SASEGT, per germline. This CDR3 has 14 amino acids. The CDR3 protein is CASSEGRGEYGYTF. The CDR3 region has the DNA TGTGCCAGCAGTGAAGGCAGGGGGGAATATGGCTACACCTTC.

This clone was counted a single time. V is TRBV23-1 and J is TRBJ1-1, with D unclear. TRBV23-1 counts as an open reading frame of uncertain function. With 0 bases removed from V and 4 bases from J, the gap between germline ends came to 12 bases. This CDR3 is built from 15 residues. This CDR3 reads CASSQSFPRGTEAFF. The DNA for the CDR3 is TGCGCCAGCAGTCAATCGTTTCCGCGGGGCACTGAAGCTTTCTTT.

The V and J genes are TRBV9 and TRBJ1-1; tentatively, D is TRBD1 (5 bases). This CDR3 has 15 residues. The V end was cut by 0 bases, the J end by 0 bases, with 9 bases between. Germline V gives CDR1 SGDLS, CDR2 YYNGEE. The CDR3 DNA reads TGTGCCAGCAGCGTAGTTCCGGACATGAACACTGAAGCTTTCTTT. It codes for CASSVVPDMNTEAFF.

The CDR3, as DNA: TGTGCCACCAGCCCAACCACAGGGATCACAGATACGCAGTATTTT. This gives the protein CATSPTTGITDTQYF. This chain links TRBV15 with TRBJ2-3; a possible D gene is TRBD1 (6 bases). The length of the CDR3 is 15 residues. The V and J ends lost 5 bases and 2 bases respectively, with 14 bases between them. In germline, CDR1 is LNHNV, CDR2 YYDKDF (reference sequence).